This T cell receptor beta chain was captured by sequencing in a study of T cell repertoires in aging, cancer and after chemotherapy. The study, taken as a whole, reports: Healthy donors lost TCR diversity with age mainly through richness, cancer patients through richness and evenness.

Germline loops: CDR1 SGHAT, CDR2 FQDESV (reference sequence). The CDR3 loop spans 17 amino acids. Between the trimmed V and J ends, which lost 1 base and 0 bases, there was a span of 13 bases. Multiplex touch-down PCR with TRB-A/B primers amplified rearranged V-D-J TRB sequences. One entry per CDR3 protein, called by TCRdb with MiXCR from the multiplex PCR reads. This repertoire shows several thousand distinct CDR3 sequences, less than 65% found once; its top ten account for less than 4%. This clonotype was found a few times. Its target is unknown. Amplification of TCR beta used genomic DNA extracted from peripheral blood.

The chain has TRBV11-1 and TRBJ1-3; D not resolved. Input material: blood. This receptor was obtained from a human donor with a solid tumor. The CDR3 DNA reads TGTGCCAGCAGCTTAGATGGACGGACTAGCTCTGGAAACACCATATATTTT. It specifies CASSLDGRTSSGNTIYF.